This T cell receptor beta chain was profiled in a study of blood T cell repertoires in COVID-19. Study overall: The samples span acute and convalescent COVID-19 from the United States, Italy and Spain. In each case, the material was cDNA or gDNA derived from T cells, B-cell-depleted T cells, or PBMCs.

The CDR3 is 13 residues long. Trimming removed 6 bases from V and 5 bases from J; junction bases left unmatched: 4. CDR1 is SEHNR and CDR2 is FQNEAQ in the germline V gene (reference sequence). Original handling: Estimated nucleated cell counts came from reference gene primer amplification. TCRdb keeps only in-frame clones here, not all; method: immunoSEQ multiplex PCR. Clonal size and the V and J genes are those of that table, whereas D and trimming came from the DNA. This table holds some 77,000 clones, around 88% found once. The TCR was taken from a man aged 25 to 40 with acute or convalescent COVID-19. The specimen was peripheral blood. V is TRBV7-9 and J is TRBJ2-1; 7 positions agree with TRBD1. The CDR3, as DNA: TGTGCCAGCAGGCAGACAGGGCACAATGAGCAGTTCTTC. Protein product: CASRQTGHNEQFF.